These T cell receptor beta chains were read from a single sample in a study of PD-1 blockade in mismatch repair-deficient tumors. The method was immunoSEQ multiplex PCR; TCRdb's version includes in-frame clones alone and lacks a portion of them. The table shows around 48,000 clones, with approximately 80% occurring only once. The sequenced sample was peripheral blood, obtained 4 weeks after starting pembrolizumab. The source of these receptors is an adult with mismatch repair-deficient cancer. Each CDR3 is given with its conserved first and last residue. D genes are given only for firm matches. Part of the rows lack a size; the others show once, few, many or a class for expanded clones.

>.|TRBJ2-1|TRBV2|.
CASSESGFFGNEQFF
TGTGCCAGCAGTGAATCGGGGTTTTTCGGCAATGAGCAGTTCTTC
>.|TRBJ2-7|TRBV4-2|.
CASSQGWGWREQYF
TGTGCCAGCAGCCAAGGCTGGGGCTGGCGGGAGCAGTACTTC
>TRBD1|TRBJ2-1|TRBV9|.
CASSQGQGPNEQFF
TGTGCCAGCAGCCAAGGACAGGGACCCAATGAGCAGTTCTTC
>.|TRBJ2-2|TRBV6-6|.
CASSLQGAGELFF
TGTGCCAGCAGTTTACAGGGCGCCGGGGAGCTGTTTTTT
>.|TRBJ2-5|TRBV29-1|.
CSVEKGAGETQYF
TGCAGCGTTGAGAAAGGGGCAGGAGAGACCCAGTACTTC
>.|TRBJ1-5|TRBV19|.
CASEGPANQPQHF
TGTGCCAGCGAAGGGCCCGCCAATCAGCCCCAGCATTTT
>.|TRBJ2-6|TRBV5-4|.
CASSLALGPGANVLTF
TGTGCCAGCAGCTTGGCCTTGGGACCGGGGGCCAACGTCCTGACTTTC
>TRBD2|TRBJ2-2|TRBV6-6|few
CASRASGRNTGELFF
TGTGCCAGCCGCGCAAGCGGGAGGAACACCGGGGAGCTGTTTTTT
>.|TRBJ1-2|TRBV28|.
CASSWGHQANYGYTF
TGTGCCAGCAGCTGGGGGCACCAGGCTAACTATGGCTACACCTTC
>.|TRBJ2-7|TRBV19|once
CASSIQQGYEQYF
TGTGCCAGTAGTATACAACAGGGCTACGAGCAGTACTTC
>.|TRBJ1-1|TRBV14|once
CASSRTENTEAFF
TGTGCCAGCAGCAGGACCGAGAACACTGAAGCTTTCTTT
>.|TRBJ2-3|TRBV27|.
CASSLWGRTDTQYF
TGTGCCAGCAGTTTATGGGGACGCACAGATACGCAGTATTTT
>TRBD2|TRBJ2-5|TRBV2|.
CASSGTAGGPETQYF
TGTGCCAGCAGTGGGACAGCGGGAGGGCCAGAGACCCAGTACTTC
>TRBD1|TRBJ2-7|TRBV6-1|once
CASTDGTGAYEQYF
TGTGCCAGCACCGACGGGACAGGCGCCTACGAGCAGTACTTC
>TRBD1|TRBJ1-1|TRBV7-6|.
CASSLAAQGFTEAFF
TGTGCCAGCAGCTTAGCGGCACAGGGGTTCACTGAAGCTTTCTTT
>.|TRBJ2-1|TRBV5-1|.
CASSLDTSLDEQFF
TGCGCCAGCAGCTTGGATACTAGTCTTGATGAGCAGTTCTTC
>.|TRBJ1-1|TRBV10-3|.
CAISRSGALPDTEAFF
TGTGCCATCAGTAGATCAGGGGCTTTACCGGACACTGAAGCTTTCTTT
>TRBD2|TRBJ2-7|TRBV9|.
CASSVASGSYEQYF
TGTGCCAGCAGCGTGGCTAGCGGATCCTACGAGCAGTACTTC
>TRBD1|TRBJ2-7|TRBV7-2|.
CASSPGQVSYEQYF
TGTGCCAGCAGCCCCGGACAGGTGTCCTACGAGCAGTACTTC
>TRBD2|TRBJ2-5|TRBV5-4|.
CASSPPGLAGPQETQYF
TGTGCCAGCAGCCCACCGGGACTAGCGGGCCCCCAAGAGACCCAGTACTTC
>TRBD1|TRBJ2-4|TRBV13|.
CASSSDRGPKNIQYF
TGTGCCAGCAGCTCAGACAGGGGGCCGAAAAACATTCAGTACTTC
>.|TRBJ2-3|TRBV5-6|.
CASSKRPSTDTQYF
TGTGCCAGCAGTAAGCGGCCTAGCACAGATACGCAGTATTTT
>.|TRBJ2-5|TRBV20-1|.
CSANGYETQYF
TGCAGTGCTAACGGCTACGAGACCCAGTACTTC
>TRBD1|TRBJ1-2|TRBV28|few
CASSFLQGARGYTF
TGTGCCAGCAGTTTCTTACAGGGGGCGCGTGGCTACACCTTC
>.|TRBJ2-1|TRBV4-2|.
CASSQGLVGYNEQFF
TGTGCCAGCAGCCAAGGACTAGTGGGTTACAATGAGCAGTTCTTC
>TRBD2|TRBJ2-7|TRBV7-7|.
CASSPTSGSREQYF
TGTGCTAGCAGCCCTACTAGCGGGAGCAGGGAGCAGTACTTC
>.|TRBJ1-3|TRBV30|.
CAWSGGSGNTIYF
TGTGCCTGGAGTGGAGGATCCGGAAACACCATATATTTT
>.|TRBJ2-3|TRBV25-1|.
CASSERGVDTQYF
TGTGCCAGCAGTGAAAGAGGGGTGGATACGCAGTATTTT
>.|TRBJ2-1|TRBV2|.
CASSDGLDRGGSYNEQFF
TGTGCCAGCAGTGATGGGCTAGATCGAGGAGGCTCCTACAATGAGCAGTTCTTC
>TRBD2|TRBJ2-1|TRBV5-1|.
CASSFLGAGGPNNEQFF
TGCGCCAGCAGCTTCCTAGGAGCGGGAGGGCCGAATAATGAGCAGTTCTTC
>.|TRBJ1-4|TRBV5-6|.
CASSDGGTTNEKLFF
TGTGCCAGCAGCGATGGCGGGACAACTAATGAAAAACTGTTTTTT
>.|TRBJ1-1|TRBV6-1|few
CASRTGKMNTEAFF
TGTGCCAGCAGGACAGGCAAAATGAACACTGAAGCTTTCTTT
>.|TRBJ2-3|TRBV9|.
CASSPQAGSSDTQYF
TGTGCCAGCAGCCCCCAGGCGGGTAGTTCAGATACGCAGTATTTT
>TRBD2|TRBJ2-5|TRBV30|.
CAWSRTSQETQYF
TGTGCCTGGAGTCGGACTAGTCAAGAGACCCAGTACTTC
>.|TRBJ2-1|TRBV30|.
CASSGRDLNEQFF
TGTGCCTCCTCAGGGCGGGATCTCAATGAGCAGTTCTTC
>.|TRBJ1-5|TRBV5-6|few
CASSLAAGQPQHF
TGTGCCAGCAGCTTGGCCGCGGGTCAGCCCCAGCATTTT
>.|TRBJ1-1|TRBV6-4|.
CASSARANTEAFF
TGTGCCAGCAGTGCCCGGGCGAACACTGAAGCTTTCTTT
>.|TRBJ2-1|TRBV15|.
CATSREKVGGDEQFF
TGTGCCACCAGCAGAGAAAAGGTAGGAGGCGATGAGCAGTTCTTC
>TRBD1|TRBJ2-7|TRBV5-1|.
CASSSRAQVTGQGFLSSYEQYF
TGCGCCAGCAGCTCGAGAGCCCAGGTCACGGGACAGGGTTTCCTGAGCTCCTACGAGCAGTACTTC
>.|TRBJ1-2|TRBV11-2|once
CASIPVGQNYGYTF
TGTGCCAGCATCCCCGTAGGGCAGAACTATGGCTACACCTTC
>.|TRBJ1-1|TRBV18|few
CASSPLEQTNTEAFF
TGTGCCAGCTCACCCCTTGAGCAGACCAACACTGAAGCTTTCTTT
>.|TRBJ1-4|TRBV6-1|.
CASTEHRDGKEKLFF
TGTGCCAGCACCGAACACCGGGACGGCAAGGAAAAACTGTTTTTT
>.|TRBJ2-7|TRBV9|.
CASSVALGPTYEQYF
TGTGCCAGCAGCGTAGCTCTCGGGCCTACCTACGAGCAGTACTTC
>.|TRBJ2-7|TRBV28|medium-sized
CASSSGVHEQYF
TGTGCCAGCAGTTCAGGGGTCCACGAGCAGTACTTC
>.|TRBJ1-4|TRBV7-2|.
CASSLVGGRSYEKLFF
TGTGCCAGCAGCTTAGTTGGGGGGCGCAGTTATGAAAAACTGTTTTTT
>TRBD1|TRBJ2-7|TRBV29-1|.
CSVEDIQGPSYEQYF
TGCAGCGTTGAAGACATACAGGGGCCCAGTTACGAGCAGTACTTC
>.|TRBJ1-1|TRBV19|.
CASIRSPANTEAFF
TGTGCCAGTATAAGGTCTCCCGCTAACACTGAAGCTTTCTTT
>.|TRBJ1-3|TRBV12-5|.
CASGLVAGPSGNTIYF
TGTGCTAGTGGTTTGGTCGCAGGCCCTTCTGGAAACACCATATATTTT
>TRBD1|TRBJ2-5|TRBV15|.
CATSRGQGDRETQYF
TGTGCCACCAGCAGAGGACAGGGGGATCGGGAGACCCAGTACTTC
>TRBD1|TRBJ1-5|TRBV6-1|few
CASSDTGGGQPQHF
TGTGCCAGCAGTGATACAGGGGGCGGGCAGCCCCAGCATTTT
>TRBD2|TRBJ2-3|TRBV9|.
CASSVEPAGGDTQYF
TGTGCCAGCAGCGTAGAACCAGCGGGAGGGGATACGCAGTATTTT
>.|TRBJ2-3|TRBV10-1|.
CASSELASTDTQYF
TGCGCCAGCAGTGAGCTGGCTAGCACAGATACGCAGTATTTT